A single sample is the source of the 16 T cell receptor beta chains below, sequenced in a study of T and B cells in COVID-19 patients. TRB rearrangements were amplified by multiplex PCR with BIOMED2 TRB-A/B primers. Using its own MiXCR run on the multiplex PCR reads, TCRdb lists one record per CDR3 protein. The sample yields thousands of distinct CDR3 sequences, 25% seen once. Blood genomic DNA input for TRB amplification was roughly 230-550 ng. Sequenced sample: blood. These receptors were collected from a human donor who had recovered from COVID-19.

This chain connects TRBV11-2 to TRBJ2-4; TRBD2 is a possible D gene (5 bases). The CDR3 is 14 amino acids. Germline V lookup: CDR1 SGHAT, CDR2 FQNNGV. Trimming removed 5 bases from V and 0 bases from J, with 8 bases in between. This chain's CDR3 is CASSHGLAKNIQYF. The DNA for the CDR3 is TGTGCCAGCAGCCACGGACTAGCCAAAAACATTCAGTACTTC.

This clonotype is categorized as medium-sized (0.01 to 0.1%). The chain recombines TRBV18 with TRBJ2-1; D is possibly TRBD1 (6 bases). The CDR3 length is 12 residues. Germline CDR1 reads KGHSH; CDR2 reads LQKENI. The V gene lost 2 bases and the J gene lost 9 bases, with 8 bases spanning the gap. CDR3 in DNA: TGTGCCAGCTCACCAGGGGGCGGTGAGCAGTTCTTC. This gives the protein CASSPGGGEQFF.

This clonotype was observed a few times. The chain uses TRBV11-2 and TRBJ2-7; 7 bases line up with TRBD1. The length of the CDR3 is 15 residues. Trimming removed 3 bases from V and 2 bases from J; junction bases left unmatched: 7. Germline-derived CDR1 and CDR2 are SGHAT and FQNNGV. This CDR3 is CASSFRPDRAYEQYF. In DNA form, the CDR3 reads TGTGCCAGCAGCTTCAGGCCCGACAGGGCCTACGAGCAGTACTTC.

By frequency in the sample, this clonotype is medium-sized. The chain carries TRBV27 and TRBJ2-3, with 11 bases matching TRBD1. Germline V gene data show CDR1 as MNHEY and CDR2 as SMNVEV (reference sequence). J gave up 9 bases and V 3 bases, and 5 bases lay outside the gene matches. The CDR3 consists of 14 residues. CDR3: CASSLGTGGQTQYF. Written as DNA, the CDR3 is TGTGCCAGCAGTTTGGGGACAGGGGGTCAAACGCAGTATTTT.

By sample fraction, this clonotype is medium-sized. The chain uses TRBV27 and TRBJ2-7; TRBD1 might be the D (6 bases). Trimming took 5 bases from V and 6 from J, leaving 11 bases between them. The germline V gene encodes CDR1 MNHEY and CDR2 SMNVEV (reference sequence). This CDR3 comprises 12 residues. CDR3 bases: TGTGCCAGCAGTGAGACAGGACGCGAGCAGTACTTC. Amino acid sequence: CASSETGREQYF.

In its sample, this clonotype was seen many times. This rearrangement joins TRBV7-6 to TRBJ1-4; tentative D call: TRBD1 (5 bases). CDR3 length: 13 amino acids. Germline values: CDR1 SGHVS, CDR2 FNYEAQ. V was shortened by 4 bases and J by 11 bases, with 14 bases between the two germline ends. The CDR3 is CASSYNPGGKLFF. CDR3 coding DNA: TGTGCCAGCAGCTATAACCCGGGGGGGAAACTGTTTTTT.

The chain has TRBV7-9 and TRBJ2-2; no reliable D call. The germline CDR1 and CDR2 sequences are SEHNR and FQNEAQ (reference sequence). The CDR3 runs 14 residues. With 5 bases removed from V and 5 bases from J, the gap between germline ends came to 12 bases. The CDR3 sequence is CASSPGAQTGELFF. The CDR3 coding sequence is TGTGCCAGCAGCCCTGGTGCGCAGACCGGGGAGCTGTTTTTT.

This chain uses TRBV11-2 with TRBJ2-1, with 11 bases that match TRBD2. This CDR3 comprises 15 residues. The germline gives CDR1 SGHAT, CDR2 FQNNGV. Trimming took 5 bases from V and 6 from J; bases not matched to a gene: 6. CDR3: CASSVGLAGLNEQFF. In nucleotides, the CDR3 is TGTGCCAGCAGCGTCGGACTAGCGGGCCTCAATGAGCAGTTCTTC. The full variable domain, in which reference TRBV11-2 and TRBJ2-1 provide the parts outside the CDR3, is EAGVAQSPRYKIIEKRQSVAFWCNPISGHATLYWYQQILGQGPKLLIQFQNNGVVDDSQLPKDRFSAERLKGVDSTLKIQPAKLEDSAVYLCASSVGLAGLNEQFFGPGTRLTVL.

The rearrangement uses TRBV6-5 and TRBJ1-1, with TRBD1 as a possible D gene (6 bases). Trimming stripped 6 bases from V and 2 bases from J, with 25 bases between. This CDR3 is 18 amino acids long. The V gene's germline CDR1 is MNHEY and CDR2 SVGAGI. The CDR3 protein is CASSPVPGAYSRNTEAFF. The CDR3 region has the DNA TGTGCCAGCAGCCCGGTACCAGGGGCCTATAGTAGAAACACTGAAGCTTTCTTT.

This clonotype qualifies as medium-sized. The J gene is TRBJ2-3, the V gene TRBV6-2 or TRBV6-3, with D hard to call. Per germline, CDR1 MNHEY and CDR2 SVGEGT. This CDR3 region has 11 residues. V dropped 6 bases and J dropped 3 bases, with 4 bases sitting between them. The CDR3 sequence: CASSRTDTQYF. The CDR3 DNA follows: TGTGCCAGCAGCAGGACAGATACGCAGTATTTT.

This clonotype appeared once. The chain has TRBV4-1 and TRBJ1-3; D remains unclear. With 1 base removed from V and 0 bases from J, the gap between germline ends came to 10 bases. The CDR3 runs to 16 residues. The germline V gene has CDR1 MGHRA and CDR2 YSYEKL. CDR3 nucleotides: TGCGCCAGCAGCCAAGTTGGCCGAACCTCTGGAAACACCATATATTTT. As protein: CASSQVGRTSGNTIYF.

The chain links TRBV7-2 to TRBJ2-7, with D uncertain. The CDR3 runs 16 residues. CDR1 and CDR2 from the germline V gene are SGHTA and FQGNSA. V was clipped by 5 bases and J by 0 bases, with 17 bases between them. CDR3: CASSDNPRTSSYEQYF. DNA of the CDR3: TGTGCCAGCAGCGACAATCCGAGAACGAGCTCCTACGAGCAGTACTTC. Based on the CDR3 plus reference TRBV7-2 and TRBJ2-7, the full variable domain is GAGVSQSPSNKVTEKGKDVELRCDPISGHTALYWYRQSLGQGLEFLIYFQGNSAPDKSGLPSDRFSAERTGGSVSTLTIQRTQQEDSAVYLCASSDNPRTSSYEQYFGPGTRLTVT.

On this clonotype itself: Given a much more abundant clone one base away, this may be a read error. The rearrangement uses TRBV6-5 and TRBJ1-5, with 10 bases lining up with TRBD1. Germline assignment: CDR1 MNHEY and CDR2 SVGAGI. The CDR3 covers 16 residues. CDR3 sequence (DNA): TGTGCCAGCAGTGAAAACCGGGACAGGGGATATCAGCACCAGCATTTT. Translating gives CASSENRDRGYQHQHF.

The rearrangement joins TRBV20-1 to TRBJ2-1; maybe TRBD1 (6 bases). Germline V lookup: CDR1 DFQATT, CDR2 SNEGSKA (reference sequence). The V gene lost 0 bases and the J gene lost 0 bases, with 18 bases spanning the gap. This CDR3 is built from 18 residues. CDR3 DNA: TGCAGTGCTAGAGATTTCAGGGGATGGGGAACCTCCTACAATGAGCAGTTCTTC. It yields the protein CSARDFRGWGTSYNEQFF.

This clonotype was seen just once. The CDR3 protein is CSGGPGQGRVEYF. The CDR3 DNA follows: TGCAGCGGGGGACCGGGACAGGGGAGGGTGGAGTACTTC. The chain links TRBV29-1 to TRBJ2-7; 10 nucleotides agree with TRBD1. Germline trimming cut 7 bases from V and 11 bases from J; bases unmatched to any gene: 14. Germline V gene sequence: CDR1 SQVTM, CDR2 ANQGSEA. This CDR3 comprises 13 residues.

The chain employs TRBV11-2 and TRBJ2-1, with unresolved D. The CDR3 extends over 15 amino acids. The germline V and J ends were trimmed by 5 bases and 0 bases, with 11 bases remaining between them. Germline loops: CDR1 SGHAT, CDR2 FQNNGV. CDR3: CASSRTTSSYNEQFF. CDR3 sequence (DNA): TGTGCCAGCAGCCGTACAACGAGCTCCTACAATGAGCAGTTCTTC.